The rows below give T cell receptor beta chains drawn from one sample of a study of shared T cell receptors in the human thymus. The repertoire was sequenced with immunoSEQ multiplex PCR; TCRdb's copy has only in-frame clones and lacks some. The sample includes about 380,000 clones, approximately 95% of them seen just once. Material for sequencing was thymocytes. The receptors shown here come from a human donor. The CDR3 runs from the conserved cysteine through the conserved F or W. A D gene is named only where the DNA matches it firmly. Rows give clone size only sometimes, using once, few, many, or a class for an expanded clone.

J gene	D gene	clone size	V gene	CDR3 protein	CDR3 DNA
TRBJ2-5	.	.	TRBV11-2	CASSSRGTHQETQYF	TGTGCCAGCAGCTCTAGGGGAACCCACCAAGAGACCCAGTACTTC
TRBJ2-1	TRBD2	.	TRBV28	CASRGTSGTNSYNEQFF	TGTGCCAGCCGCGGGACTAGCGGGACTAATTCCTACAATGAGCAGTTCTTC
TRBJ1-2	TRBD1	.	TRBV6-6	CASSFITGGKGYTF	TGTGCCAGCAGTTTCATAACAGGGGGGAAAGGCTACACCTTC
TRBJ2-1	.	.	TRBV13	CASSLVNPYNEQFF	TGTGCCAGCAGCTTAGTCAACCCCTACAATGAGCAGTTCTTC
TRBJ2-1	TRBD2	.	TRBV15	CATSILLMGTSGSSYNEQFF	TGTGCCACCAGCATCCTGCTAATGGGGACTAGCGGGAGCTCCTACAATGAGCAGTTCTTC
TRBJ1-2	.	few	TRBV25-1	CASSDGADYYGYTF	TGTGCCAGCAGTGACGGTGCAGACTATTATGGCTACACCTTC
TRBJ2-7	TRBD1	.	TRBV5-4	CASTRDRGLYEQYF	TGTGCCAGCACCCGGGACAGGGGGCTCTACGAGCAGTACTTC
TRBJ2-3	TRBD1	.	TRBV30	CAWSLRDRTQYF	TGTGCCTGGAGTCTCCGGGACAGGACGCAGTATTTT
TRBJ1-1	.	.	TRBV5-1	CASSLDKEVRANTEAFF	TGCGCCAGCAGCTTGGATAAGGAGGTCAGGGCGAACACTGAAGCTTTCTTT
TRBJ1-2	.	.	TRBV30	CACPEGGGGGYTF	TGTGCCTGCCCCGAGGGAGGAGGAGGTGGCTACACCTTC
TRBJ2-3	.	.	TRBV7-9	CAFGQDTQYF	TGTGCTTTTGGGCAAGATACGCAGTATTTT
TRBJ1-1	.	.	TRBV19	CASSVRDASIVAEAFF	TGTGCCAGTAGTGTAAGGGACGCTAGCATTGTTGCTGAAGCTTTCTTT
TRBJ1-5	.	.	TRBV16	CASSPSGGMGPQHF	TGTGCCAGCAGCCCTTCCGGGGGAATGGGGCCCCAGCATTTT
TRBJ1-1	TRBD1	.	TRBV9	CASSVEGGGVDTEAFF	TGTGCCAGCAGCGTAGAAGGGGGCGGAGTGGACACTGAAGCTTTCTTT
TRBJ2-1	TRBD2	.	TRBV13	CASSLGGTSGSWGEQFF	TGTGCCAGCAGCTTAGGCGGGACTAGCGGGAGCTGGGGTGAGCAGTTCTTC
TRBJ2-5	.	.	TRBV6-1	CARSMRQNETQYF	TGTGCCAGGTCCATGAGGCAGAATGAGACCCAGTACTTC
TRBJ1-1	.	.	TRBV11-2	CASSYETPMNTEAFF	TGTGCCAGCAGCTACGAGACCCCTATGAACACTGAAGCTTTCTTT
TRBJ2-7	.	.	TRBV28	CASRRSDRDPDYEQYF	TGTGCCAGCAGGCGATCGGACCGGGACCCTGATTACGAGCAGTACTTC
TRBJ1-5	TRBD1	.	TRBV25-1	CASSEYEGGEDQPQHF	TGTGCCAGCAGTGAATATGAAGGGGGCGAAGATCAGCCCCAGCATTTT
TRBJ2-7	.	.	TRBV27	CASSPKGGGSYEQYF	TGTGCCAGCAGTCCGAAGGGGGGAGGCTCCTACGAGCAGTACTTC
TRBJ2-7	.	.	TRBV7-2	CASSPRGRSYEQYF	TGTGCCAGCAGCCCAAGGGGACGCTCCTACGAGCAGTACTTC
TRBJ2-2	TRBD1	.	TRBV6-1	CASSEPGQANTGELFF	TGTGCCAGCAGTGAACCCGGACAGGCGAACACCGGGGAGCTGTTTTTT
TRBJ1-3	.	.	TRBV2	CASRNGMIFVRPGNTIYF	TGTGCCAGCAGGAACGGGATGATCTTCGTTAGGCCTGGAAACACCATATATTTT
TRBJ2-7	.	once	TRBV5-8	CASSLPPRGGRPIYEQYF	TGTGCCAGCAGCTTGCCCCCCAGGGGGGGGCGTCCCATCTACGAGCAGTACTTC
TRBJ2-1	.	few	TRBV7-7	CASSLGSPSYNEQFF	TGTGCTAGCAGCTTAGGTAGCCCCTCCTACAATGAGCAGTTCTTC
TRBJ2-7	TRBD2	.	TRBV7-6	CASSLDAASGSYEQYF	TGTGCCAGCAGCTTAGACGCGGCTAGCGGGAGTTACGAGCAGTACTTC
TRBJ2-7	TRBD1	.	TRBV28	CASSLDRGDSGYEQYF	TGTGCCAGCAGTTTAGACCGAGGGGACAGCGGCTACGAGCAGTACTTC
TRBJ1-2	.	.	TRBV7-9	CASSFSIRQPYGYTF	TGTGCCAGCAGCTTTAGCATACGGCAGCCCTATGGCTACACCTTC